This T cell receptor (beta chain) was retrieved from a study of blood T cells in healthy people across ages (dated by TCRdb to the mid-2010s). Describing the broader study: In model experiments, roughly one uniquely barcoded TCR beta cDNA molecule per two T cells was captured by template switching. Age-related changes in TCR beta repertoire diversity were measured in the study by deep sequencing normalized with unique cDNA molecular identifiers. Four age groups were formed from the donors: young (average about 16 years), middle-aged (roughly 38), aged (around 62) and long-lived (around 80). To avoid experimental bias, donors of different ages were spread randomly across the sequencing lanes. Two additional independent replicas of 1 million unique cDNA reads from the same blood draw were analyzed for two donors (one aged 18 to 30 and one aged 80 or older).

The library came from 5' RACE. A second PCR of about 7 to 12 cycles was run with a J-beta primer mix and a sample-barcoded 5' primer. A template-switch 5' adaptor carrying 12 random nucleotides introduced a unique molecular identifier onto each TCR beta cDNA molecule. Each sample yielded at least 2.5 million CDR3-containing paired-end reads. The Mint cDNA synthesis kit, primed by a TRBC-specific oligonucleotide, was used to synthesize first-strand cDNA from all RNA. All cDNA was treated with uracil-DNA glycosylase and then went through a first 18-cycle PCR with the universal primers M1SS and BC2_uni_R. Turning to the authors' computational methods: For normalization, 1 million high-quality reads, each with a distinct molecular identifier, were randomly selected from each sample. Reads with shared molecular identifiers were discarded instead of being binned into consensus sequences. MiTCR, set to a Q25 quality threshold and the strictest error-elimination algorithm, was used for CDR3 identification, clonotype clustering and error correction. A nonparametric unseen species model using Euler transformation provided a lower-bound estimate of total TCR beta diversity. The public reads were reanalyzed by TCRdb: fastp trimming at Q25, MiXCR alignment, in-frame beta chains only. Each CDR3 protein gets just one entry, which takes the most common genes and DNA from the rows behind it. V and J calls and clone size were set by TCRdb, not the authors. Counted in this sample were 1,800,000 or so distinct CDR3 sequences; about two fifths of them appeared once. 23% of the sample is in the top ten clones.

On the study overall, not on this receptor specifically: Observed TCR beta diversity per million T cells fell roughly linearly with age, and a significant reduction was already apparent by age around 40. There was a strong correlation between observed TCR beta diversity and the percentage of naive T cells measured by flow cytometry. Bulk unsorted PBMC profiling prevented conclusive comparison of naive and antigen-experienced compartments. Compared with the aged group, the long-lived group had more naive CD4+ T cells, fewer expanded clones and increased TCR diversity, suggesting age selection. Estimates of total diversity from one million sequenced T cells were regarded as lower bounds and underestimates. Because the CMV infection status of the donors was unknown, age-related changes in expanded clonotypes may potentially have been confounded.

The cysteine opens and the phenylalanine closes a CDR3 of 13 amino acids. The kept DNA is CDR3 alone, 39 bases in frame from the first base. In the germline V gene (reference sequence), CDR1 corresponds to SEHNR and CDR2 to FQNEAQ. V lost 3 bases and J lost 2 bases; the stretch between them is 8 bases long. The donors were some 36 Caucasian individuals from Russia, aged 6 to 90 years, who were systemically healthy. Ten milliliters of peripheral blood were drawn from each donor into EDTA-treated Vacutainer tubes. Ficoll-Paque density-gradient centrifugation was used to isolate PBMCs, with at least 7 million per sample. Total RNA was extracted from PBMCs with Trizol reagent, with at least 5.5 micrograms obtained per sample. For every donor, an aliquot of PBMCs went through flow cytometry to measure the percentages of naive CD45RAhigh/CD27high T cells. As for this clonotype: Its antigen remains unidentified. Base quality data are lacking; no much larger clone is found one base away.

This sequence uses TRBV7-9 and TRBJ2-7; no D gene is confidently identified. What was sequenced was blood. The source of this sequence is a human donor in good health. DNA sequence: TGTGCCAGCAGCTTTTCCATCCCCTACGAGCAGTACTTC. Translated, this gives CASSFSIPYEQYF. Joined to the reference TRBV7-9 and TRBJ2-7 proteins, this CDR3 gives the full variable domain: DTGVSQNPRHKITKRGQNVTFRCDPISEHNRLYWYRQTLGQGPEFLTYFQNEAQLEKSRLLSDRFSAERPKGSFSTLEIQRTEQGDSAMYLCASSFSIPYEQYFGPGTRLTVT.